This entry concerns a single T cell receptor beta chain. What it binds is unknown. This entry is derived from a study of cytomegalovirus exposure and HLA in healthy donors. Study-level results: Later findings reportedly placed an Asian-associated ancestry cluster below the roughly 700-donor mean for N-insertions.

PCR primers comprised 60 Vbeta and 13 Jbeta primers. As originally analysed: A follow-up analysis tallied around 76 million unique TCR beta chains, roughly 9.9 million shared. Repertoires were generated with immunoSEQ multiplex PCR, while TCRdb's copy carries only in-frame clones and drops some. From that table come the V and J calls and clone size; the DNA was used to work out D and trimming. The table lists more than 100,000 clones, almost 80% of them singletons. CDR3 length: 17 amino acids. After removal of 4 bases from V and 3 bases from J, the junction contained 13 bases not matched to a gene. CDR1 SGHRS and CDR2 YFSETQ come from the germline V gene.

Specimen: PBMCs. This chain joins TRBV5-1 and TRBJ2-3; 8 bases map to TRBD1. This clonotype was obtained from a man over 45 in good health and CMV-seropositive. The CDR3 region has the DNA TGCGCCAGCAGCACAAGCGACAGGGGTATTTGGACAGATACGCAGTATTTT. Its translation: CASSTSDRGIWTDTQYF.